The text below deals with one TCR beta chain. Antigen specificity is unknown. This entry is derived from a study of T cell responses to AZD1222 COVID-19 vaccine. Turning to the study itself: Second doses were pooled across both intervals (about 4 or about 12 weeks).

Overall study findings and caveats: The donor cohort was predominantly white British with a female majority, and clonal diversity may have been underestimated. The peak T cell response came first, and repertoires were sampled only after it. Following two doses of AZD1222, Spike-specific TCR breadth and depth rose.

The CDR3 is 14 residues long. Germline lookup yields CDR1 MNHEY and CDR2 SMNVEV (reference sequence). Trimming removed 5 bases at V and 4 bases at J, with 14 bases between. Sequencing was performed with immunoSEQ multiplex PCR; in TCRdb, only in-frame clones are kept and a portion is missing. The sample consists of about 110,000 clones, around 92% of them appearing once. The origin of this receptor is an adult in good health. The specimen comprised peripheral blood, sampled on day 0 of AZD1222 vaccination. The chain couples TRBV27 to TRBJ1-1; possibly TRBD1 for D (5 bases). CDR3 protein: CASSLQAPGTEAFF. CDR3 in DNA: TGTGCCAGCAGTCTACAGGCCCCGGGCACTGAAGCTTTCTTT.